The rows below give T cell receptor beta chains drawn from one sample of a study of shared clonotypes between healthy human individuals. Repertoires were generated with immunoSEQ multiplex PCR, while TCRdb's copy carries only in-frame clones and drops some. This table holds roughly 2.5 million clones, roughly nine tenths found once. The sequenced sample was naive CD4+ T cells sorted from blood. The receptors shown here come from a man between 18 and 35 years old in good health. Each CDR3 is given with its conserved first and last residue. A D gene is named only where the DNA matches it firmly. Where a row states a size, it is once, few, many or the class of an expanded clone; other rows omit it.

CDR3 length: 14; D gene: .; clone size: .; V gene: TRBV30; J gene: TRBJ1-3; CDR3 protein: CAWSVQSVSYTIYF; CDR3 DNA: TGTGCCTGGAGTGTACAATCAGTTAGCTACACCATATATTTT
CDR3 length: 14; D gene: .; clone size: .; V gene: TRBV9; J gene: TRBJ2-3; CDR3 protein: CASSARGPTDTQYF; CDR3 DNA: TGTGCCAGCAGCGCTAGAGGTCCCACAGATACGCAGTATTTT
CDR3 length: 15; D gene: TRBD1; clone size: once; V gene: TRBV11-2; J gene: TRBJ2-7; CDR3 protein: CASSPTGQATREQYF; CDR3 DNA: TGTGCCAGCAGCCCAACGGGACAGGCTACCAGGGAGCAGTACTTC
CDR3 length: 14; D gene: .; clone size: .; V gene: TRBV19; J gene: TRBJ2-3; CDR3 protein: CASMGLRGADTQYF; CDR3 DNA: TGTGCCAGTATGGGTCTGCGGGGTGCAGATACGCAGTATTTT
CDR3 length: 14; D gene: .; clone size: .; V gene: TRBV11-2; J gene: TRBJ2-2; CDR3 protein: CASSSRSGTGELFF; CDR3 DNA: TGTGCCAGCAGCTCACGCTCGGGGACCGGGGAGCTGTTTTTT
CDR3 length: 17; D gene: TRBD1; clone size: .; V gene: TRBV5-4; J gene: TRBJ1-2; CDR3 protein: CASSTNPGQGAFYGYTF; CDR3 DNA: TGTGCCAGCAGCACTAACCCGGGACAGGGGGCGTTCTATGGCTACACCTTC
CDR3 length: 13; D gene: TRBD1; clone size: .; V gene: TRBV30; J gene: TRBJ1-3; CDR3 protein: CASSTGSGNTIYF; CDR3 DNA: TGTGCCTCGTCGACAGGGAGTGGAAACACCATATATTTT
CDR3 length: 14; D gene: .; clone size: .; V gene: TRBV10-1; J gene: TRBJ2-2; CDR3 protein: CASRRTIDTGELFF; CDR3 DNA: TGCGCCAGCAGGCGGACTATTGACACCGGGGAGCTGTTTTTT
CDR3 length: 14; D gene: TRBD1; clone size: .; V gene: TRBV9; J gene: TRBJ1-5; CDR3 protein: CASSHDRALQPQHF; CDR3 DNA: TGTGCCAGCAGTCATGACAGGGCTCTTCAGCCCCAGCATTTT
CDR3 length: 15; D gene: .; clone size: .; V gene: TRBV5-4; J gene: TRBJ1-1; CDR3 protein: CASSGAGNANTEAFF; CDR3 DNA: TGTGCCAGCAGCGGGGCAGGGAATGCGAACACTGAAGCTTTCTTT
CDR3 length: 14; D gene: .; clone size: .; V gene: TRBV9; J gene: TRBJ2-5; CDR3 protein: CASSMGVGEETQYF; CDR3 DNA: TGTGCCAGCAGCATGGGGGTAGGGGAAGAGACCCAGTACTTC
CDR3 length: 11; D gene: .; clone size: .; V gene: TRBV6-5; J gene: TRBJ2-7; CDR3 protein: CASSHGPEQYF; CDR3 DNA: TGTGCCAGCAGCCACGGACCGGAGCAGTACTTC
CDR3 length: 15; D gene: TRBD2; clone size: .; V gene: TRBV5-1; J gene: TRBJ2-7; CDR3 protein: CASSRRGSGNYEQYF; CDR3 DNA: TGCGCCAGCAGCCGACGGGGAAGCGGGAACTACGAGCAGTACTTC
CDR3 length: 14; D gene: .; clone size: once; V gene: TRBV25-1; J gene: TRBJ1-5; CDR3 protein: CASSEWEGQGPQHF; CDR3 DNA: TGTGCCAGCAGTGAATGGGAGGGGCAGGGGCCCCAGCATTTT
CDR3 length: 15; D gene: .; clone size: .; V gene: TRBV6-1; J gene: TRBJ1-2; CDR3 protein: CASNFNMGPEYGYTF; CDR3 DNA: TGTGCCAGCAATTTCAATATGGGCCCCGAGTATGGCTACACCTTC
CDR3 length: 13; D gene: .; clone size: once; V gene: TRBV10-3; J gene: TRBJ2-5; CDR3 protein: CAISVAGVETQYF; CDR3 DNA: TGTGCCATCAGTGTCGCAGGGGTAGAGACCCAGTACTTC
CDR3 length: 12; D gene: .; clone size: .; V gene: TRBV6-5; J gene: TRBJ2-1; CDR3 protein: CASSRNRGEQFF; CDR3 DNA: TGTGCCAGCAGTCGAAACCGGGGTGAGCAGTTCTTC
CDR3 length: 15; D gene: TRBD1; clone size: .; V gene: TRBV18; J gene: TRBJ2-7; CDR3 protein: CASSLGAGGVNEQYF; CDR3 DNA: TGTGCCAGCTCACTCGGGGCAGGGGGTGTCAACGAGCAGTACTTC
CDR3 length: 13; D gene: .; clone size: .; V gene: TRBV19; J gene: TRBJ2-5; CDR3 protein: CASSIRLQETQYF; CDR3 DNA: TGTGCCAGTAGTATAAGACTCCAAGAGACCCAGTACTTC
CDR3 length: 16; D gene: .; clone size: .; V gene: TRBV7-9; J gene: TRBJ1-1; CDR3 protein: CASSLRQEGVNTEAFF; CDR3 DNA: TGTGCCAGCAGCTTGCGACAGGAGGGGGTGAACACTGAAGCTTTCTTT
CDR3 length: 15; D gene: .; clone size: .; V gene: TRBV7-8; J gene: TRBJ2-2; CDR3 protein: CASSRRDLNTGELFF; CDR3 DNA: TGTGCCAGCAGCCGCCGGGACTTAAACACCGGGGAGCTGTTTTTT
CDR3 length: 14; D gene: TRBD2; clone size: .; V gene: TRBV2; J gene: TRBJ2-7; CDR3 protein: CASSIAGGDYEQYF; CDR3 DNA: TGTGCCAGTTCTATTGCGGGAGGAGACTACGAGCAGTACTTC
CDR3 length: 16; D gene: .; clone size: .; V gene: TRBV27; J gene: TRBJ1-6; CDR3 protein: CASSLVGASYNSPLHF; CDR3 DNA: TGTGCCAGCAGTTTAGTCGGGGCCTCCTATAATTCACCCCTCCACTTT
CDR3 length: 14; D gene: .; clone size: .; V gene: TRBV28; J gene: TRBJ1-1; CDR3 protein: CASSPGPYRGEAFF; CDR3 DNA: TGTGCCAGCAGTCCCGGGCCATATCGGGGTGAAGCTTTCTTT
CDR3 length: 14; D gene: .; clone size: .; V gene: TRBV5-1; J gene: TRBJ2-2; CDR3 protein: CASSLGDFTGELFF; CDR3 DNA: TGCGCCAGCAGCTTGGGGGACTTCACCGGGGAGCTGTTTTTT
CDR3 length: 15; D gene: TRBD2; clone size: .; V gene: TRBV6-5; J gene: TRBJ2-5; CDR3 protein: CASRPSGPSGETQYF; CDR3 DNA: TGTGCCAGCAGGCCTTCGGGCCCTAGCGGGGAGACCCAGTACTTC
CDR3 length: 15; D gene: .; clone size: .; V gene: TRBV15; J gene: TRBJ2-7; CDR3 protein: CATSRVDTGAYEQYF; CDR3 DNA: TGTGCCACCAGCAGAGTGGACACGGGGGCCTACGAGCAGTACTTC
CDR3 length: 11; D gene: .; clone size: .; V gene: TRBV29-1; J gene: TRBJ1-1; CDR3 protein: CSVERNTEAFF; CDR3 DNA: TGCAGCGTTGAAAGAAACACTGAAGCTTTCTTT
CDR3 length: 13; D gene: .; clone size: .; V gene: TRBV19; J gene: TRBJ1-2; CDR3 protein: CASSIDGSDGYTF; CDR3 DNA: TGTGCCAGTAGTATAGACGGGTCGGATGGCTACACCTTC